This T cell receptor (beta chain) was sequenced in a study of CD8+ T cells in alopecia areata. Study summary: The drug, oral tofacitinib, was given to treated patients at 5 to 10 mg twice daily.

Extraction and reverse transcription of RNA yielded cDNA as the sequencing template. Sequenced by immunoSEQ multiplex PCR; TCRdb stores in-frame clones only, minus some. The sample carries 79,000 or so clones, approximately 66% recorded once. Treatment described: oral pan-JAK inhibitor, 5-10 mg twice daily. Trimming cost V 4 bases and J 8 bases, with 15 bases left between them. Germline V gene data show CDR1 as SGHRS and CDR2 as YFSETQ. This CDR3 is 13 amino acids long. This receptor was identified in a human donor with alopecia areata. The sample was CD8+ T cells sorted from blood, taken at week 24, from a patient treated with tofacitinib. The V gene is TRBV5-1, the J gene TRBJ1-1, with D unresolved. CDR3 protein: CASSPGRTPEAFF. CDR3 coding DNA: TGCGCCAGCAGCCCGGGCCGGACCCCGGAAGCTTTCTTT.